This T cell receptor (beta chain) was recovered during a study of OX40 agonist ivuxolimab in advanced cancers. Across the study: An anti-OX40 (CD134) antibody with agonistic activity, ivuxolimab, was administered to patients. General study points: The investigators did not determine what antigen specificity the expanded peripheral T cells had. Mean expanded clone counts were higher in CD8+ than CD4+ T cells.

Method: immunoSEQ multiplex PCR; TCRdb's copy keeps in-frame clones and lacks some. The data contain around 18,000 clones, over 55% of them singletons. As to this clone: Its antigen is unknown.

CDR3 length: 15 amino acids. V was clipped by 3 bases and J by 3 bases; unmatched bases: 6. In germline, CDR1 is SGDLS, CDR2 YYNGEE. The rearrangement uses TRBV9 and TRBJ2-7; 10 bases are a match to TRBD2. Sequenced material: CD4+ or CD8+ T cells sorted from blood, taken in a trial of the OX40 agonist ivuxolimab. This clonotype was obtained from an adult with an advanced solid tumor such as melanoma, head and neck, liver or kidney cancer. The DNA for the CDR3 is TGTGCCAGCAGCGAAAACCCTAGCGGGGGCTACGAGCAGTACTTC. This translates into CASSENPSGGYEQYF. The whole variable domain, remainder taken from reference TRBV9 and TRBJ2-7, is DSGVTQTPKHLITATGQRVTLRCSPRSGDLSVYWYQQSLDQGLQFLIQYYNGEERAKGNILERFSAQQFPDLHSELNLSSLELGDSALYFCASSENPSGGYEQYFGPGTRLTVT.